This TCR beta chain was documented in a study of shared clonotypes between healthy human individuals. Study findings and constraints: Larger richness was generally estimated for naive than memory subsets. The small donor group covered limited genetic and exposure diversity.

Note on this clone: Its antigen is undetermined.

Produced via immunoSEQ multiplex PCR; TCRdb's table is partial and in-frame only. The sample contains about 1.9 million clones, about 93% of which appear only once. Germline CDR1 and CDR2: SGHKS and YYEKEE (reference sequence). CDR3 length: 15 residues. Trimming removed 1 base from V and 2 bases from J, with 12 bases in between. It was CD45RO-negative cells, positively selected for CCR7, that made up naive CD8 cells, with terminally differentiated effector memory CD45RA+ cells excluded. The sequence was obtained from a man aged 18 to 30 in good health. Some clones in this sample may be carry-over from other donors' samples. Sequenced input: naive CD8+ T cells from PBMCs. This chain uses TRBV5-5 with TRBJ1-2, with a tentative D call TRBD1 (6 bases). The CDR3 DNA sequence: TGTGCCAGCAGCTTGCCGGGACAACCCAACTATGGCTACACCTTC. The encoded protein is CASSLPGQPNYGYTF.